Each of the 25 T cell receptor beta chains below was sequenced from the same sample in a study of blood T cell repertoires in COVID-19. Only in-frame clones appear in the TCRdb table, and some are missing; sequencing was by immunoSEQ multiplex PCR. The sample lists hundreds of thousands of clones, roughly 90% occurring once. The sample comprised peripheral blood. Source of these receptors: a man aged 35 to 55 with acute or convalescent COVID-19.

This sequence joins TRBV19 and TRBJ1-5; 7 bases are shared with TRBD1. The CDR3 length is 11 residues. J lost 16 bases, V lost 6 bases, and 9 bases had no gene match. The germline V gene encodes CDR1 LNHDA and CDR2 SQIVND (reference sequence). The CDR3 loop is CASSSGGRRHF. CDR3 nucleotides: TGTGCCAGTAGCTCAGGGGGTAGGCGACATTTT.

V gene TRBV4-3 combines with J gene TRBJ1-2; the D gene is possibly TRBD1 (6 bases). V lost 0 bases to trimming and J lost 7 bases, with 15 bases between them. Germline values: CDR1 LGHNA, CDR2 YSLEER. The CDR3 consists of 15 residues. The CDR3 bases are TGCGCCAGCAGCCAAGAGGGCAGGGGAAGGGGTGGCTACACCTTC. Residues: CASSQEGRGRGGYTF.

The chain employs TRBV29-1 and TRBJ2-1; TRBD1 agrees at 7 bases. CDR1 SQVTM and CDR2 ANQGSEA come from the germline V gene. This CDR3 region has 14 residues. V was clipped by 4 bases and J by 4 bases; unmatched bases: 7. CDR3 coding DNA: TGCAGCGTTGCACGACCGGGACAGTACAATGAGCAGTTCTTC. Residues: CSVARPGQYNEQFF.

A single count supports this clone. This chain joins TRBV27 and TRBJ2-7; D gene ambiguous. Germline V gene lookup returns CDR1 MNHEY and CDR2 SMNVEV (reference sequence). V gave up 5 bases and J gave up 2 bases, with 13 bases separating them. This CDR3 region has 14 residues. The CDR3 DNA is TGTGCCAGCAGTGTCGGTATCAAGACCTACGAGCAGTACTTC. It yields the protein CASSVGIKTYEQYF.

The chain employs TRBV9 and TRBJ1-1; TRBD1 matches 7 bases. This CDR3 is 14 amino acids long. Germline V CDR1 and CDR2: SGDLS, YYNGEE. Trimming cost V 0 bases and J 3 bases; bases outside gene matches: 2. CDR3 bases: TGTGCCAGCAGCGTAGCCAGGGGGGACACTGAAGCTTTCTTT. It translates to CASSVARGDTEAFF.

The chain joins TRBV7-3 to TRBJ1-2; tentative D call: TRBD1 (6 bases). CDR1 SGHTA and CDR2 FQGTGA come from the germline V gene. V dropped 3 bases and J dropped 7 bases, with 15 bases sitting between them. This CDR3 region has 14 residues. CDR3 sequence: CASSFPGVRLGYTF. CDR3 DNA: TGTGCCAGCAGCTTCCCAGGGGTCCGCCTTGGCTACACCTTC. Drawing the rest from reference TRBV7-3 and TRBJ1-2, the complete variable domain is GAGVSQTPSNKVTEKGKYVELRCDPISGHTALYWYRQSLGQGPEFLIYFQGTGAADDSGLPNDRFFAVRPEGSVSTLKIQRTERGDSAVYLCASSFPGVRLGYTFGSGTRLTVV.

The V call is TRBV5-1, the J call TRBJ2-5; 9 bases match TRBD1. The CDR3 runs to 16 residues. V was pared by 2 bases and J by 5 bases, with 10 bases of the junction left unmatched. The V gene's germline CDR1 is SGHRS and CDR2 YFSETQ. CDR3: CASSLLNRGRRETQYF. In nucleotides, the CDR3 is TGCGCCAGCAGCTTACTGAACAGGGGGCGCCGGGAGACCCAGTACTTC.

This clone was seen only once. V is TRBV19 and J is TRBJ1-2; D possibly corresponds to TRBD1 (6 bases). The V gene's germline CDR1 is LNHDA and CDR2 SQIVND (reference sequence). The germline V and J ends were trimmed by 11 bases and 7 bases, with 23 bases remaining between them. This CDR3 region has 14 residues. The CDR3 DNA follows: TGTGCCTCTGTTGGGGGCCCCGCAACTATTGGCTACACCTTC. This translates into CASVGGPATIGYTF.

J is TRBJ1-1 and V is TRBV19; D possibly corresponds to TRBD1 (5 bases). This CDR3 contains 16 residues. CDR1 LNHDA and CDR2 SQIVND come from the germline V gene (reference sequence). The V and J ends lost 3 bases and 0 bases respectively, with 14 bases between them. This CDR3 reads CASSISGNLMNTEAFF. CDR3 sequence (DNA): TGTGCCAGTAGTATTTCAGGGAACCTCATGAACACTGAAGCTTTCTTT.

The chain employs TRBV24-1 and TRBJ1-1; TRBD1 might be the D (6 bases). CDR3 length: 16 residues. V shed 8 bases and J shed 2 bases, with 20 bases lying between them. Germline lookup yields CDR1 KGHDR and CDR2 SFDVKD. In DNA, the CDR3 is TGTGCCACCAAACAGGGCCCACGACAGAGAAACACTGAAGCTTTCTTT. As protein: CATKQGPRQRNTEAFF.

The rearrangement uses TRBV4-1 and TRBJ2-7, with D perhaps TRBD2 (6 bases). V lost 1 base and J lost 1, with 17 bases in between. The CDR3 spans 17 residues. Germline assignment: CDR1 MGHRA and CDR2 YSYEKL. The CDR3 nucleotides are TGCGCCAGCAGCCAAGCGGGGTCAGGGAGGATGTCCTACGAGCAGTACTTC. Amino acids: CASSQAGSGRMSYEQYF.

J is TRBJ2-7 and V is TRBV4-1; perhaps TRBD1 as D (6 bases). V shed 0 bases and J shed 8 bases, with 8 bases lying between them. CDR3 length: 12 amino acids. Germline CDR1 reads MGHRA; CDR2 reads YSYEKL. CDR3 DNA: TGCGCCAGCAGCCAAGAAAGGGGGAAGCAGTACTTC. Translated, it gives CASSQERGKQYF.

This clone occurred a few times. The rearrangement joins TRBV6-5 to TRBJ1-6, with 7 bases matching TRBD1. Trimming at V came to 7 bases and at J to 8 bases, leaving 8 bases not matched to a gene. Germline loops: CDR1 MNHEY, CDR2 SVGAGI. The CDR3 consists of 14 residues. The CDR3 spells CASTQTGNHSPLHF. The CDR3 region has the DNA TGTGCCAGCACCCAGACAGGGAACCATTCACCCCTCCACTTT.

The chain recombines TRBV5-4 with TRBJ2-7; TRBD1 matches at 8 bases. The germline V gene encodes CDR1 SGHNT and CDR2 YYREEE (reference sequence). This CDR3 has 15 amino acids. The junction had 9 bases not matched to a gene; V was cut back by 5 bases and J by 2 bases. Here the CDR3 DNA reads TGTGCCAGCAGTCGTCGACAGGGGAGCACCTACGAGCAGTACTTC. It specifies CASSRRQGSTYEQYF.

This chain uses TRBV7-2 with TRBJ1-1, with TRBD1 matching over 10 bases. The CDR3 spans 15 residues. The V gene end was trimmed by 6 bases and the J gene end by 2 bases; junction bases not matched to a gene: 6. The germline CDR1 and CDR2 sequences are SGHTA and FQGNSA. This CDR3 reads CASRVTGGVNTEAFF. CDR3 nucleotide sequence: TGTGCCAGCAGAGTGACAGGGGGCGTAAACACTGAAGCTTTCTTT.

This chain links TRBV5-4 with TRBJ1-4; possibly TRBD1 for D (5 bases). CDR1 is SGHNT and CDR2 is YYREEE in the germline V gene (reference sequence). With 3 bases removed from V and 3 bases from J, the gap between germline ends came to 15 bases. The CDR3 extends over 16 amino acids. The CDR3 region is CASSWGPQGANEKLFF. Written as DNA, the CDR3 is TGTGCCAGCAGCTGGGGTCCTCAGGGTGCTAATGAAAAACTGTTTTTT.

V and J are TRBV6-1 and TRBJ1-6, with D unresolved. The CDR3 length is 13 residues. Deletions cut 3 bases from V and 7 bases from J, with 7 bases between. Germline V gene sequence: CDR1 MNHNS, CDR2 SASEGT. The CDR3 loop is CASSDGLNSPLHF. The CDR3 DNA reads TGTGCCAGCAGTGACGGTTTGAATTCACCCCTCCACTTT.

The chain has TRBV5-1 and TRBJ2-5; D remains ambiguous. Germline CDR1 reads SGHRS; CDR2 reads YFSETQ. V shed 0 bases and J shed 1 base, with 7 bases lying between them. This CDR3 has 14 amino acids. Here the CDR3 reads CASSLDGSQETQYF. The CDR3 nucleotides read TGCGCCAGCAGCTTGGATGGCAGCCAAGAGACCCAGTACTTC.

The CDR3 sequence is CASSVAERYGYTF. Here the CDR3 DNA reads TGTGCCAGCAGCGTAGCGGAGCGGTATGGCTACACCTTC. The rearrangement links TRBV9 to TRBJ1-2; D remains ambiguous. CDR1 is SGDLS and CDR2 is YYNGEE in the germline V gene. CDR3 length: 13 amino acids. Trimming removed 0 bases at V and 5 bases at J, with 8 bases between.

This chain uses TRBV6-5 with TRBJ1-2; D is unclear. CDR1 is MNHEY and CDR2 is SVGAGI in the germline V gene. V lost 0 bases and J lost 4, with 6 bases in between. The CDR3 sequence is 13 residues long. CDR3 residues: CASSYSAVYGYTF. Here the CDR3 DNA reads TGTGCCAGCAGTTACTCTGCGGTCTATGGCTACACCTTC.

As DNA, the CDR3 is TGTGCCAGCAGTTTATCGGCAGGGGCGGGCAATCAGCCCCAGCATTTT. As protein: CASSLSAGAGNQPQHF. The chain employs TRBV27 and TRBJ1-5; a possible D gene is TRBD1 (6 bases). Trimming pared 0 bases from V and 2 bases from J, leaving 11 bases between. There are 16 residues in the CDR3. CDR1 is MNHEY and CDR2 is SMNVEV in the germline V gene (reference sequence).

This sequence joins TRBV6-2 or TRBV6-3 and TRBJ1-6; 7 nucleotides align to TRBD1. Germline CDR1 and CDR2: MNHEY and SVGEGT. The CDR3 is made up of 15 amino acids. V dropped 7 bases and J dropped 6; count of bases not matched to a gene: 9. This chain's CDR3 is CASTPSRQGNSPLHF. DNA for the CDR3: TGTGCCAGCACCCCCTCCAGACAGGGTAATTCACCCCTCCACTTT.

This clone appeared a few times. The chain is built from TRBV29-1 and TRBJ2-1; D is ambiguous. Germline V gene sequence: CDR1 SQVTM, CDR2 ANQGSEA. The CDR3 length is 12 residues. Trimming removed 6 bases from V and 3 bases from J, with 9 bases in between. The CDR3 sequence: CSVPINYNEQFF. CDR3 DNA: TGCAGCGTCCCAATCAACTACAATGAGCAGTTCTTC.

The J gene is TRBJ1-2, the V gene TRBV6-5, with unresolved D. The CDR3 spans 14 residues. Between the trimmed V and J ends, which lost 6 bases and 3 bases, there was a span of 14 bases. From germline, CDR1 is MNHEY and CDR2 SVGAGI. The CDR3 reads CASRSAARDYGYTF. CDR3 nucleotides: TGTGCCAGCAGGTCGGCAGCGCGGGACTATGGCTACACCTTC.

The DNA of the CDR3 is TGTGCCAGCAGTTTAGTGGGAGGGCCCCACGAGCAGTACTTC. This codes for CASSLVGGPHEQYF. This chain joins TRBV27 and TRBJ2-7; 7 bases align to TRBD2. The germline V gene encodes CDR1 MNHEY and CDR2 SMNVEV (reference sequence). This CDR3 has 14 amino acids. Germline trimming cut 2 bases from V and 5 bases from J; bases unmatched to any gene: 6.